Listed here are 16 T cell receptor beta chains from one sample, sequenced in a study of regulatory T cells in long-lasting Graves disease. Time point of the sample: persistent/refractory GD, antithyroid drugs over 5 years with positive TRAb. Researchers made the TCR library from RNA that was extracted from PBMCs. Building of the TCR beta libraries involved iRepertoire HTBI primers and Arm-PCR of CDR3 regions. TCRdb itself ran the multiplex PCR reads through MiXCR, one entry per CDR3 protein. The table shows 300,000 to 400,000 distinct CDR3 sequences, with roughly a fifth occurring only once. Specimen: peripheral blood mononuclear cells (PBMCs), collected when the disease was refractory, from a patient treated with antithyroid drugs. The receptors stem from a female donor with Graves disease.

This clonotype showed up many times. The rearrangement uses TRBV6-1 and TRBJ1-2; D call uncertain. Germline assignment: CDR1 MNHNS and CDR2 SASEGT. V lost 3 bases, J lost 8 bases, and 10 bases lay in between. The length of the CDR3 is 12 residues. CDR3 region: CASSDGPLGYTF. In DNA form, the CDR3 reads TGTGCCAGCAGTGACGGCCCCCTGGGCTACACCTTC.

This clonotype was counted ten times or more. The rearrangement links TRBV28 to TRBJ2-7, with 8 bases lining up with TRBD1. This CDR3 spans 17 amino acids. J gave up 5 bases and V 3 bases, and 15 bases lay outside the gene matches. CDR1 MDHEN and CDR2 SYDVKM come from the germline V gene. In nucleotides, the CDR3 is TGTGCCAGCAGTTTCTCTCCGGACAGGGTCGTACTAGACGAGCAGTACTTC. Translating it yields CASSFSPDRVVLDEQYF.

This clonotype was recorded many times. The chain links TRBV12-3 or TRBV12-4 to TRBJ1-6; TRBD1 aligns across 9 bases. Trimming cost V 5 bases and J 16 bases; bases outside gene matches: 6. CDR3 length equals 12 residues. The DNA for the CDR3 is TGTGCCAGCAGTGGACAGGGGAGACTTCTCCACTTT. Translating it yields CASSGQGRLLHF.

The genes are TRBV4-1 and TRBJ1-6, with unresolved D. Germline values: CDR1 MGHRA, CDR2 YSYEKL. The CDR3 extends over 14 amino acids. V was cut by 0 bases and J by 4 bases, with 4 bases left in between. CDR3 bases: TGCGCCAGCAGCCAAGAGACTTATAATTCACCCCTCCACTTT. Its protein product is CASSQETYNSPLHF.

Note on this clonotype: This probably arose from a read error, given a far larger clone one base away. This rearrangement joins TRBV28 to TRBJ2-5; TRBD2 is a possible D gene (5 bases). The CDR3 extends over 14 amino acids. Per the germline V gene, CDR1 is MDHEN and CDR2 is SYDVKM. CDR3 DNA: TGTGCCAGCAGTGGGAGCTGGAGATCAGAGCCCCAGTACTTC. Translated: CASSGSWRSEPQYF.

At least ten counts were recorded for this clonotype. The V call is TRBV30, the J call TRBJ1-5, with D tentatively TRBD1 (6 bases). Germline V lookup: CDR1 GTSNPN, CDR2 SVGIG (reference sequence). Trimming took off 0 bases at V and 9 bases at J, with 15 bases between the two ends. The CDR3 consists of 14 residues. CDR3 sequence: CAWSVQGARGPQHF. In DNA, the CDR3 is TGTGCCTGGAGTGTACAAGGTGCCAGGGGGCCCCAGCATTTT.

By share, this clonotype counts as medium-sized. The rearrangement joins TRBV5-5 to TRBJ2-4; no definite D call. In germline, CDR1 is SGHKS, CDR2 YYEKEE (reference sequence). The ends were cut back, 4 bases at V and 6 bases at J, with 17 bases in the middle. This CDR3 is built from 15 residues. CDR3 DNA: TGTGCCAGCAGCGGCTGGGCGGCTCAGTCAAACATTCAGTACTTC. This sequence encodes CASSGWAAQSNIQYF. Based on the CDR3 plus reference TRBV5-5 and TRBJ2-4, the full variable domain is DAGVTQSPTHLIKTRGQQVTLRCSPISGHKSVSWYQQVLGQGPQFIFQYYEKEERGRGNFPDRFSARQFPNYSSELNVNALLLGDSALYLCASSGWAAQSNIQYFGAGTRLSVL.

The V and J genes are TRBV12-3 or TRBV12-4 and TRBJ2-1; no clear D. The V and J ends lost 3 bases and 4 bases respectively, with 4 bases between them. There are 12 residues in the CDR3. DNA for the CDR3: TGTGCCAGCAGTTTCTGGTACAATGAGCAGTTCTTC. Amino acid sequence: CASSFWYNEQFF.

This clonotype was counted at least ten times. The chain is built from TRBV10-3 and TRBJ2-7; D may be TRBD1 (5 bases). This CDR3 is built from 14 residues. The V end lost 0 bases, the J end lost 0 bases, and 6 bases lay between the germline ends. Germline CDR1 and CDR2: ENHRY and SYGVKD. Here the CDR3 reads CAISESDISYEQYF. The CDR3 nucleotides read TGTGCCATCAGTGAGTCGGACATCTCCTACGAGCAGTACTTC.

On this clonotype itself: Just one base apart from a much larger clone, this may be a read error. The chain employs TRBV11-2 and TRBJ1-2; D remains unclear. CDR1 and CDR2 from the germline V gene are SGHAT and FQNNGV. This CDR3 spans 16 amino acids. In DNA form, the CDR3 reads TGTGCCAGCAGCTTAGCACAGCCAAACGTCAACTATGGCTACGCCTTC. Translation gives CASSLAQPNVNYGYAF.

This clonotype was detected only a few times. CDR3 nucleotides: TGTGCCAGCAGCACGGGACTGCCGGGGGGGCCGCCCCACTTT. Translating gives CASSTGLPGGPPHF. This chain joins TRBV6-2 or TRBV6-3 and TRBJ1-6, with a weak D call TRBD1 (6 bases). CDR1 is MNHEY, CDR2 SVGEGT, per germline. The CDR3 consists of 14 residues. Between the trimmed V and J ends, which lost 6 bases and 18 bases, there was a span of 24 bases.

This clonotype was detected many times. The J gene is TRBJ2-7, the V gene TRBV18, with D possibly being TRBD1 or TRBD2 (5 bases each). The CDR3 contains 14 residues. With 5 bases removed from V and 0 bases from J, the gap between germline ends came to 11 bases. The germline CDR1 and CDR2 sequences are KGHSH and LQKENI. The CDR3, as DNA: TGTGCCAGCTCATCGGTTGGGGGCTCCTACGAGCAGTACTTC. Translation gives CASSSVGGSYEQYF.

CDR3 nucleotide sequence: TGTGCCAGCAGCTCGCTAAGCCGGATGAACACTGAAGCTTTCTTT. Its translation is CASSSLSRMNTEAFF. The genes are TRBV13 and TRBJ1-1; D is ambiguous. Trimming shortened V by 4 bases and J by 0 bases, and 12 bases separated the two germline ends. Germline CDR1 reads PRHDT; CDR2 reads FYEKMQ (reference sequence). CDR3 size: 15 residues.

In its sample, this clonotype was seen many times. The rearrangement joins TRBV6-1 to TRBJ2-7; 11 bases line up with TRBD1. J was trimmed by 4 bases and V by 6 bases; bases with no gene match: 14. The V gene's germline CDR1 is MNHNS and CDR2 SASEGT. The CDR3 runs to 17 residues. The CDR3 nucleotides read TGTGCCAGCAGCCGCGGGACAGGGGGGGAAAAGGGGTACGAGCAGTACTTC. Translated: CASSRGTGGEKGYEQYF.

This clonotype appeared many times. V usage is TRBV28 and J usage is TRBJ2-7; the D gene is possibly TRBD2 (7 bases). V was shortened by 6 bases and J by 7 bases, with 19 bases between the two germline ends. Germline V gives CDR1 MDHEN, CDR2 SYDVKM. There are 14 residues in the CDR3. The CDR3 loop is CASRGGTLQREQYF. DNA for the CDR3: TGTGCCAGCAGGGGGGGGACATTGCAAAGGGAGCAGTACTTC.

This clonotype was seen repeatedly, ten times or more. The chain is built from TRBV5-1 and TRBJ1-1; D unclear. Germline values: CDR1 SGHRS, CDR2 YFSETQ. The V end was cut by 4 bases, the J end by 0 bases, with 13 bases between. This CDR3 spans 15 amino acids. The CDR3 DNA reads TGCGCCAGCAGCGTTACCATGGGTTTGAACACTGAAGCTTTCTTT. Encoded protein: CASSVTMGLNTEAFF.